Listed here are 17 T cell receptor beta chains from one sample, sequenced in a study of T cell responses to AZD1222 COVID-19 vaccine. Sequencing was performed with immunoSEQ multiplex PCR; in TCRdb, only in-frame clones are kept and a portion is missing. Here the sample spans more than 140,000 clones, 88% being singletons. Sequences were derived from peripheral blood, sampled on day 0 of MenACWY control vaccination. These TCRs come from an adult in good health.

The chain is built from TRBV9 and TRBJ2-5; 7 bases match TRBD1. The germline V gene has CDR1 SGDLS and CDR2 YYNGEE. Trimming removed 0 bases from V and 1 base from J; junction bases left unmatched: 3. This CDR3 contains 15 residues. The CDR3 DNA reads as TGTGCCAGCAGCGTAGGGGGACAGCGCCAAGAGACCCAGTACTTC. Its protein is CASSVGGQRQETQYF.

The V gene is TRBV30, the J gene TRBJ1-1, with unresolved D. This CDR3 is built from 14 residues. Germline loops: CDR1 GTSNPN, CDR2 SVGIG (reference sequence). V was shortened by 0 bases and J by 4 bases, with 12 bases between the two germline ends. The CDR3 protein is CAWSVGRPSTEAFF. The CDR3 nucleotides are TGTGCCTGGAGTGTAGGACGGCCATCCACTGAAGCTTTCTTT.

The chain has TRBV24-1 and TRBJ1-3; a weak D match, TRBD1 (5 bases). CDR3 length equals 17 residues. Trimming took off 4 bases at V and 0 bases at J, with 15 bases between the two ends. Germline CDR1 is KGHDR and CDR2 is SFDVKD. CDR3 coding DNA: TGTGCCACCAGTGACCCAGGGTCCTCGTCCTCTGGAAACACCATATATTTT. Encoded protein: CATSDPGSSSSGNTIYF.

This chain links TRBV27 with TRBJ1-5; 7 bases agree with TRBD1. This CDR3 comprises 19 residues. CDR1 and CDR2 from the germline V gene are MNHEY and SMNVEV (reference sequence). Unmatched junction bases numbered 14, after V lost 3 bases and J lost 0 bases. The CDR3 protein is CASSFPTGHDLYSNQPQHF. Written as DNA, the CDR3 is TGTGCCAGCAGTTTCCCGACAGGGCATGACTTATATAGCAATCAGCCCCAGCATTTT.

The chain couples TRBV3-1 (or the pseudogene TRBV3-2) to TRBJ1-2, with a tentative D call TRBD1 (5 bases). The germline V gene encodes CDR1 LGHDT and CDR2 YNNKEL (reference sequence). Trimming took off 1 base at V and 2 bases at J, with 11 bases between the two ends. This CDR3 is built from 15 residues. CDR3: CASSQAGPPNYGYTF. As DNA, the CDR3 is TGTGCCAGCAGCCAAGCGGGGCCACCCAACTATGGCTACACCTTC.

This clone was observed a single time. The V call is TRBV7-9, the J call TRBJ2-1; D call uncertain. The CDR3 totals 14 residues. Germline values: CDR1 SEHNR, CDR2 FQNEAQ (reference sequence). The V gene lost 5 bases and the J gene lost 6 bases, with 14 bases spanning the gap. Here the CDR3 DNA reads TGTGCCAGCAGCGGAAGGAAGGAACTCAATGAGCAGTTCTTC. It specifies CASSGRKELNEQFF.

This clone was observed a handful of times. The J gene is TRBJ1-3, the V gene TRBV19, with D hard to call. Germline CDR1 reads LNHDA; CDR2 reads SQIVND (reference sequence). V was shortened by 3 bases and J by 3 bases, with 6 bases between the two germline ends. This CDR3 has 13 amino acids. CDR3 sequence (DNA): TGTGCCAGTAGTATGATAAGTGGAAACACCATATATTTT. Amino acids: CASSMISGNTIYF.

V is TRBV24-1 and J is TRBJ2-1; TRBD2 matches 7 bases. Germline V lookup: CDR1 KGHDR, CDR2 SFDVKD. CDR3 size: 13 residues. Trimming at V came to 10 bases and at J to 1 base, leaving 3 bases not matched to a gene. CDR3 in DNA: TGTGCCACTCAAGCGGGATCCTACAATGAGCAGTTCTTC. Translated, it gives CATQAGSYNEQFF.

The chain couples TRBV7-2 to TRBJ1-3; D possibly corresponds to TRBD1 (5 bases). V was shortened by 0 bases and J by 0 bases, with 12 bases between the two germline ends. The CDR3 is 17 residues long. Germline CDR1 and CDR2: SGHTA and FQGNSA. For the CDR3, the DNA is TGTGCCAGCAGCTTAGCCGGGGCAGTGAACTCTGGAAACACCATATATTTT. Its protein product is CASSLAGAVNSGNTIYF.

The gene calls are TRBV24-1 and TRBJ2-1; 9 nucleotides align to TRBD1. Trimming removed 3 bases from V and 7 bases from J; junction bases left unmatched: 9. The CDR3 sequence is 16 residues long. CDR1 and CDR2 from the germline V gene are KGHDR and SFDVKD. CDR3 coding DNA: TGTGCCACCAGTGATAGAGATGGGACAGGGAGGAATGAGCAGTTCTTC. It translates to CATSDRDGTGRNEQFF.

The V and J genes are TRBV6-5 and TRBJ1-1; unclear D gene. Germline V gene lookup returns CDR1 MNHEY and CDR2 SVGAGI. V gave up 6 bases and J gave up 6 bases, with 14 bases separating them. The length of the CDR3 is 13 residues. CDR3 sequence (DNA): TGTGCCAGCAGGTCGGTCGGGCAGTCTGAAGCTTTCTTT. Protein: CASRSVGQSEAFF.

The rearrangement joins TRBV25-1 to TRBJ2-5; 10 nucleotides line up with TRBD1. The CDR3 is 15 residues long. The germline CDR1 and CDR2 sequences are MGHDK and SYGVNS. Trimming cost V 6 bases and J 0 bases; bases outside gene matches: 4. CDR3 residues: CASRPGQGYQETQYF. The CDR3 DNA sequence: TGTGCCAGCAGACCGGGACAGGGGTACCAAGAGACCCAGTACTTC.

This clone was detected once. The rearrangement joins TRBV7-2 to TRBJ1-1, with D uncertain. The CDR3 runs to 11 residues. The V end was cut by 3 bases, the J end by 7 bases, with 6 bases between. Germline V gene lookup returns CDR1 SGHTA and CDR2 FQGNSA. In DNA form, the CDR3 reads TGTGCCAGCAGCTTTCAGGTTGAAGCTTTCTTT. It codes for CASSFQVEAFF.

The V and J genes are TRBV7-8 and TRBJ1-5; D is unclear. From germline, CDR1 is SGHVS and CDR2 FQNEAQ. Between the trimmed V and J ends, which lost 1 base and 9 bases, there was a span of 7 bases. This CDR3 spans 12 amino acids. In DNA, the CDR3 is TGTGCCAGCAGCTTAGAGGTGGGGCCCCAGCATTTT. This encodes CASSLEVGPQHF. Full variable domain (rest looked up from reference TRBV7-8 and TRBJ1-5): GAGVSQSPRYKVAKRGQDVALRCDPISGHVSLFWYQQALGQGPEFLTYFQNEAQLDKSGLPSDRFFAERPEGSVSTLKIQRTQQEDSAVYLCASSLEVGPQHFGDGTRLSIL.

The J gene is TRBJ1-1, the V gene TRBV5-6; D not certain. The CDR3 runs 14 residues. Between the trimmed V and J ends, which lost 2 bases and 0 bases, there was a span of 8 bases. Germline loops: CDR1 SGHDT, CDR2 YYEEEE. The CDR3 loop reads CASSFNYMNTEAFF. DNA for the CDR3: TGTGCCAGCAGCTTTAACTATATGAACACTGAAGCTTTCTTT.

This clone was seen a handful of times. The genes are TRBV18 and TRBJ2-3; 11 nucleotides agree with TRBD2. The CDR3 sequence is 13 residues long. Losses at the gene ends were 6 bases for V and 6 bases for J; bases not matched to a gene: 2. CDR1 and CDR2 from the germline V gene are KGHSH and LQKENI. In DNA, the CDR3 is TGTGCCAGCTCTAGCGGGGGGGCCGATACGCAGTATTTT. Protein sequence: CASSSGGADTQYF.

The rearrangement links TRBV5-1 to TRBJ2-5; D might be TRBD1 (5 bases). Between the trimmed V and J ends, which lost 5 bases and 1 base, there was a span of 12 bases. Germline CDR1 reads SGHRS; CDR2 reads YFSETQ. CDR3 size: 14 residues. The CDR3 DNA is TGCGCCAGCAGTGAGCAACAGGCCCAAGAGACCCAGTACTTC. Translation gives CASSEQQAQETQYF.